This TCR beta chain was retrieved from a study of CD8+ T cells in alopecia areata. TCR sequencing used cDNA made by reverse transcription of extracted RNA. The repertoire was sequenced with immunoSEQ multiplex PCR; TCRdb's copy has only in-frame clones and lacks some. The sample has about 190,000 clones; around 50% are singletons. Treatment meaning: oral pan-JAK inhibitor, 5-10 mg twice daily. From germline, CDR1 is SGHRS and CDR2 YFSETQ. The CDR3 contains 14 residues. The V gene lost 2 bases and the J gene lost 2 bases, with 10 bases spanning the gap. The specimen was CD8+ T cells sorted from blood, collected at week 24, from a patient treated with tofacitinib. The J gene is TRBJ1-1, the V gene TRBV5-1; D might be TRBD1 (6 bases). This receptor was taken from a human donor with alopecia areata. The CDR3 protein is CASSLNRENTEAFF. CDR3 DNA sequence: TGCGCCAGCAGCTTAAACAGGGAAAACACTGAAGCTTTCTTT.